The present entry profiles one T cell receptor (beta chain) with its context. The antigen is not known. Donors were systemically healthy Caucasian individuals from Russia aged about 6 to 100 years. This sample stems from a study of blood T cells in healthy people across ages. Findings of the study overall: Diversity of TCR beta per million T cells declined in a roughly linear way with age.

V shed 3 bases and J 6 bases; nucleotides not matched to a gene: 3. Looked up from germline, CDR1 is SGHRS and CDR2 is YFSETQ. This CDR3 is 15 amino acids long. A J-beta primer mix and a sample-barcoded 5' primer were used in a second PCR of about 7 to 12 cycles. CDR3-containing paired-end reads numbered at least 3 million in each sample. MiXCR, applied by TCRdb to the 5' RACE reads, yields one record per CDR3 protein. The sample consists of about 970,000 distinct CDR3 sequences, just over 50% of them appearing once. Material: blood. This sequence was found in a woman aged 55-69 years in good health. This chain connects TRBV5-1 to TRBJ2-1, with 13 bases that match TRBD2. CDR3 amino acids: CASSWTSGGFNEQFF. In nucleotides, the CDR3 is TGCGCCAGCAGCTGGACTAGCGGGGGATTCAATGAGCAGTTCTTC.